One sample yielded the 14 T cell receptor beta chains listed below, sequenced in a study of graft-versus-host responses after intestinal transplantation. Using immunoSEQ multiplex PCR, the repertoire was profiled, and TCRdb retains in-frame clones only, with some absent. This table has tens of thousands of clones, around 90% appearing once. Sample: PBMCs, taken about 4 months after intestinal transplantation. These receptors came from a human patient who received an intestinal transplant, so some T cells may come from the graft donor.

This chain links TRBV28 with TRBJ2-5, with TRBD1 matching 9 bases. The germline CDR1 and CDR2 sequences are MDHEN and SYDVKM. Losses at the gene ends were 5 bases for V and 1 base for J; bases not matched to a gene: 8. CDR3 length equals 16 residues. The CDR3 loop reads CASSPTGTGPQETQYF. CDR3 in DNA: TGTGCCAGCAGTCCCACCGGGACAGGGCCCCAAGAGACCCAGTACTTC.

The gene calls are TRBV4-2 and TRBJ1-2; D uncertain. The V gene's germline CDR1 is LGHNA and CDR2 YNFKEQ. With 1 base removed from V and 11 bases from J, the gap between germline ends came to 14 bases. There are 13 residues in the CDR3. In DNA, the CDR3 is TGTGCCAGCAGCCAAGCCGGGGAGATGCGGTACACCTTC. It yields the protein CASSQAGEMRYTF.

The J gene is TRBJ1-2, the V gene TRBV27, with 7 bases identical to TRBD1. The CDR3 length is 13 residues. Germline CDR1 MNHEY, CDR2 SMNVEV (reference sequence). Unmatched junction bases numbered 5, after V lost 4 bases and J lost 6 bases. CDR3 sequence reads: CASSWRGQDGYTF. The CDR3 DNA follows: TGTGCCAGCAGTTGGAGGGGGCAAGATGGCTACACCTTC.

The J gene is TRBJ2-1, the V gene TRBV2; D not certain. CDR1 is SNHLY, CDR2 FYNNEI, per germline. This CDR3 is 11 amino acids long. The ends were cut back, 0 bases at V and 9 bases at J, with 3 bases in the middle. The CDR3 reads CASSEAGEQFF. As DNA, the CDR3 is TGTGCCAGCAGTGAAGCTGGTGAGCAGTTCTTC.

This clone was counted a single time. The gene calls are TRBV7-6 and TRBJ2-7; maybe TRBD1 (5 bases). V lost 0 bases and J lost 7, with 16 bases in between. There are 15 residues in the CDR3. Germline V gives CDR1 SGHVS, CDR2 FNYEAQ. CDR3 coding DNA: TGTGCCAGCAGCTTAGCGTGGGGCGAGATAGGGGAGCAGTACTTC. This gives the protein CASSLAWGEIGEQYF.

The gene calls are TRBV5-1 and TRBJ2-7, with TRBD1 matching over 7 bases. The CDR3 is 16 amino acids. V trimming: 5 bases; J trimming: 6 bases; junction bases outside the gene matches: 17. The germline gives CDR1 SGHRS, CDR2 YFSETQ. Here the CDR3 reads CASRPDRAIGLPEQYF. In nucleotides, the CDR3 is TGCGCCAGCAGACCCGACAGGGCCATAGGGCTTCCCGAGCAGTACTTC. The full variable domain, in which reference TRBV5-1 and TRBJ2-7 provide the parts outside the CDR3, is KAGVTQTPRYLIKTRGQQVTLSCSPISGHRSVSWYQQTPGQGLQFLFEYFSETQRNKGNFPGRFSGRQFSNSRSEMNVSTLELGDSALYLCASRPDRAIGLPEQYFGPGTRLTVT.

V is TRBV27 and J is TRBJ2-5, with D tentatively TRBD1 (5 bases). The end of the DNA fits TRBJ2-7 better, so the J call may be wrong. This CDR3 is 13 amino acids long. Germline values: CDR1 MNHEY, CDR2 SMNVEV (reference sequence). This chain's CDR3 is CASSLSGRVEQYF. The CDR3 DNA reads as TGTGCCAGCAGTTTATCGGGCAGGGTCGAGCAGTACTTC.

The rearrangement joins TRBV4-1 to TRBJ2-5; D is perhaps TRBD1 or TRBD2 (6 bases each). The CDR3 is made up of 14 amino acids. V gave up 3 bases and J gave up 3 bases, with 11 bases separating them. The germline V gene has CDR1 MGHRA and CDR2 YSYEKL. DNA of the CDR3: TGCGCCAGCAGCCAGGGGGGCAACGAAGAGACCCAGTACTTC. Encoded protein: CASSQGGNEETQYF.

CDR3 in amino acids: CASRVFEAGELFF. The CDR3 nucleotides read TGTGCCAGTAGGGTATTCGAGGCCGGGGAGCTGTTTTTT. The rearrangement uses TRBV19 and TRBJ2-2; no reliable D call. Germline assignment: CDR1 LNHDA and CDR2 SQIVND (reference sequence). The length of the CDR3 is 13 residues. V was cut by 6 bases and J by 6 bases, with 11 bases left in between.

The V gene is TRBV19, the J gene TRBJ1-6, with D unresolved. Per germline, CDR1 LNHDA and CDR2 SQIVND (reference sequence). Trimming removed 1 base at V and 5 bases at J, with 6 bases between. The CDR3 has 14 residues. In nucleotides, the CDR3 is TGTGCCAGTAGTATAGGAACAGATAATTCACCCCTCCACTTT. It yields the protein CASSIGTDNSPLHF.

This rearrangement joins TRBV10-3 to TRBJ2-3; D is uncertain. Germline-derived CDR1 and CDR2 are ENHRY and SYGVKD. The CDR3 extends over 11 amino acids. V dropped 10 bases and J dropped 5 bases, with 10 bases sitting between them. CDR3 loop: CATADRDTQYF. The CDR3 bases are TGTGCCACGGCGGACCGAGATACGCAGTATTTT.

This chain links TRBV27 with TRBJ2-3; 9 nucleotides align to TRBD2. Trimming at V came to 2 bases and at J to 0 bases, leaving 0 bases not matched to a gene. Germline lookup yields CDR1 MNHEY and CDR2 SMNVEV (reference sequence). This CDR3 is 15 amino acids long. This CDR3 reads CASSLAGGSTDTQYF. As DNA, the CDR3 is TGTGCCAGCAGTTTAGCGGGAGGGAGCACAGATACGCAGTATTTT.

This chain links TRBV28 with TRBJ2-3; no firm D call. Germline CDR1 and CDR2: MDHEN and SYDVKM. The V gene lost 7 bases and the J gene lost 4 bases, with 21 bases spanning the gap. CDR3 length equals 16 residues. In DNA, the CDR3 is TGTGCCAGCACCCTCACACCGCAGTTCCCCCCAGATACGCAGTATTTT. Encoded protein: CASTLTPQFPPDTQYF.

The rearrangement links TRBV7-6 to TRBJ1-6; the D gene is possibly TRBD1 (5 bases). Trimming stripped 2 bases from V and 8 bases from J, with 7 bases between. Germline V gives CDR1 SGHVS, CDR2 FNYEAQ. This CDR3 spans 13 amino acids. This CDR3 reads CASSLRGDSPLHF. CDR3 DNA sequence: TGTGCCAGCAGCTTAAGGGGTGATTCACCCCTCCACTTT.